The following is a T cell receptor (beta chain) sequence with its context. Its target is unknown. In the naive CD8 group, cells lacked CD45RO and were positively selected for CCR7, so terminally differentiated effector memory CD45RA+ cells were left out. All participating donors were Caucasian adults from Nashville, Tennessee. The data belong to a study of shared clonotypes between healthy human individuals. Points from the study as a whole: Shared across a few donors were around 5% of the naive CD4 clonotypes.

CDR3 length: 17 residues. The V segment lost 2 bases and the J segment 1 base; nucleotides outside the gene matches: 8. The protocol was immunoSEQ multiplex PCR, while the TCRdb copy is restricted to in-frame clones and leaves out a portion. The profile shows fewer than 1 million clones, 95% to 97% of them singletons. Sequencing was carried out using naive CD8+ T cells sorted from blood. The rearrangement joins TRBV23-1 to TRBJ1-1; 9 bases agree with TRBD1. TRBV23-1 is an ORF; its function is uncertain. The sequence was obtained from a man aged 30 to 45 in good health. The CDR3 sequence is CASSQKGPGQGNTEAFF. DNA of the CDR3: TGCGCCAGCAGTCAAAAAGGCCCGGGACAGGGGAACACTGAAGCTTTCTTT.